What follows are 2 T cell receptor beta chains derived from one specimen sequenced in a study of blood T cell repertoires in COVID-19. Using immunoSEQ multiplex PCR, the repertoire was profiled, and TCRdb retains in-frame clones only, with some absent. The sample lists roughly 270,000 clones, roughly 85% occurring once. Material for sequencing was peripheral blood. The receptors were gathered from a man aged 45-65 years with active or convalescent COVID-19.

V gene TRBV30 combines with J gene TRBJ1-4, with D perhaps TRBD1 (6 bases). V was pared by 3 bases and J by 8 bases, with 22 bases between. CDR1 and CDR2 (germline): GTSNPN, SVGIG (reference sequence). The length of the CDR3 is 16 residues. The DNA for the CDR3 is TGTGCCTGGAGGCCCCAAGGGGGGGAAACGGCGGAAAAACTGTTTTTT. This gives the protein CAWRPQGGETAEKLFF.

This sequence joins TRBV6-2 or TRBV6-3 and TRBJ2-3; tentative D call: TRBD2 (5 bases). The V and J ends lost 2 bases and 7 bases respectively, with 13 bases between them. This CDR3 spans 14 amino acids. Germline values: CDR1 MNHEY, CDR2 SVGEGT. CDR3 coding DNA: TGTGCCAGCAGTTACGAACTCCCCGGGAATACGCAGTATTTT. This translates into CASSYELPGNTQYF.